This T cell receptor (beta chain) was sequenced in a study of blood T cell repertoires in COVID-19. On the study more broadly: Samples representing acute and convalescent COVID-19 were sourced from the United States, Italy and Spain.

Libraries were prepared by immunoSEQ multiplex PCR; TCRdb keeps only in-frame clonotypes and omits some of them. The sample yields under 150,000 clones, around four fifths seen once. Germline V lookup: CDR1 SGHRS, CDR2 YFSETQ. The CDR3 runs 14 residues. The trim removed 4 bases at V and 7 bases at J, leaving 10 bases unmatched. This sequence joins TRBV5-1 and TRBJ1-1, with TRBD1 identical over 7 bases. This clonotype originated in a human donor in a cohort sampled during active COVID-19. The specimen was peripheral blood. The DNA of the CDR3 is TGCGCCAGCAGCCCGACAGGGTGGACGTATGAAGCTTTCTTT. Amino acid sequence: CASSPTGWTYEAFF.